This TCR beta chain came from a study of shared clonotypes between healthy human individuals. Study details: There were three CD4 naive, three CD4 memory, two CD8 naive and one CD8 memory plates per donor.

Free of recent acute infections or vaccinations, the donors were healthy HIV-negative adults. It was into CD45RA+ naive and CD45RA-negative memory subsets that the CD4+ cells were split. The authors' processing: From ImmunoSEQ came sequences covering only the junction and carrying no quality scores, so filtering differed. Some clones are missing from TCRdb's copy, which holds only in-frame ones; the method was immunoSEQ multiplex PCR. The V and J calls and clone size were taken over from that table, and D and trimming were inferred from the DNA. The sample shows roughly 1,100,000 clones, 60% to 80% of them seen only once. Germline V CDR1 and CDR2: SGHAT, FQNNGV. The CDR3 sequence is 15 residues long. V shed 6 bases, J shed 4 bases, and the junction held 6 bases outside the gene matches.

The chain carries TRBV11-2 and TRBJ2-1, with 10 positions matching TRBD2. Source material: memory CD4+ T cells sorted from blood. Subset meaning: CD45RA-negative fraction. The TCR comes from a man aged 18 to 29 in good health. The CDR3 protein is CASSLGLAKYNEQFF. The CDR3 nucleotides read TGTGCCAGCAGTTTGGGACTAGCGAAATACAATGAGCAGTTCTTC.